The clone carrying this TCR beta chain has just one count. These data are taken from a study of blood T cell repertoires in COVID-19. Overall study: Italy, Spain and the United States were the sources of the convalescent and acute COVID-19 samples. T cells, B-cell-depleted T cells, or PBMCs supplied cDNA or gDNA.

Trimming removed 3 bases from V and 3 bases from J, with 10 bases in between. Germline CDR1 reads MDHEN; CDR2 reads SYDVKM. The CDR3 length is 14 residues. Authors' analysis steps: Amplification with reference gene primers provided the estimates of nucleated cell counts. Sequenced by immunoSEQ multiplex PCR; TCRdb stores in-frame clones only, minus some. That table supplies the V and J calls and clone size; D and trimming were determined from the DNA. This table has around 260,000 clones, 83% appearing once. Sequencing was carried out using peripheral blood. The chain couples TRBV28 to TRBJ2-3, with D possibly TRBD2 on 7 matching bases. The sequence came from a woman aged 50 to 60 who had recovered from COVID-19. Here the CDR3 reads CASSLGRGTDTQYF. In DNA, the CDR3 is TGTGCCAGCAGTTTGGGGAGGGGGACAGATACGCAGTATTTT.